These T cell receptor beta chains were read from a single sample in a study of T-cell reconstitution after alpha-beta-depleted transplantation in children. TCRdb reanalysed the PCR reads using MiXCR and keeps one entry per CDR3 protein. The sample consists of 250,000 to 300,000 distinct CDR3 sequences, over 9.5% of them appearing once. The starting material was PBMCs, obtained before TCRalphabeta/CD19-depleted stem cell transplant. These receptors were obtained from a boy under three years old with acute myeloid leukemia, due to receive a stem cell transplant. Both conserved end residues are part of each CDR3. D genes are given only for firm matches. Some rows mark clone size as missing; the rest say once, few, many or name a class of expanded clone.

CDR3 | DNA | J | size | D | V
CASSYSKRIKDTQYF | TGTGCCAGCAGTTACTCGAAAAGGATAAAAGATACGCAGTATTTT | TRBJ2-3 | many | - | TRBV6-5
CASSSGLHTDTQYF | TGCGCCAGCAGCTCGGGACTCCACACAGATACGCAGTATTTT | TRBJ2-3 | once | - | TRBV5-1
CSVDAFRDTLFQETQYF | TGCAGCGTTGATGCCTTCCGGGACACACTTTTCCAAGAGACCCAGTACTTC | TRBJ2-5 | many | - | TRBV29-1
CASSSNLPRQGSNEQFF | TGTGCCAGCAGCTCGAACCTCCCGAGACAGGGGTCGAATGAGCAGTTCTTC | TRBJ2-1 | many | TRBD1 | TRBV7-2
CASSLAGTVQETQYF | TGTGCCAGCAGCTTAGCGGGGACAGTACAAGAGACCCAGTACTTC | TRBJ2-5 | - | TRBD1 | TRBV7-2
CASSLFGQIAKNIQYF | TGTGCCAGCAGTTTATTCGGACAGATAGCCAAAAACATTCAGTACTTC | TRBJ2-4 | many | - | TRBV28
CAIRTTRDRVHEQYF | TGTGCCATCAGGACCACCCGGGACAGGGTCCACGAGCAGTACTTC | TRBJ2-7 | many | TRBD1 | TRBV10-3
CASKGQGGAATYEQYF | TGTGCCAGCAAGGGACAGGGTGGAGCGGCCACCTACGAGCAGTACTTC | TRBJ2-7 | many | TRBD1 | TRBV6-2/TRBV6-3
CATGTEQETQYF | TGTGCCACCGGGACAGAGCAAGAGACCCAGTACTTC | TRBJ2-5 | few | TRBD1 | TRBV10-3
CAISESWEGSGNTIYF | TGTGCCATCAGTGAGTCGTGGGAAGGCTCTGGAAACACCATATATTTT | TRBJ1-3 | many | - | TRBV10-3
CASSVAGAGNTEAFF | TGTGCCAGCAGCGTAGCAGGGGCGGGAAACACTGAAGCTTTCTTT | TRBJ1-1 | many | - | TRBV9
CSVEPDMGTGELFF | TGCAGCGTTGAGCCCGACATGGGAACCGGGGAGCTGTTTTTT | TRBJ2-2 | many | - | TRBV29-1
CASSRSGWAYEQYF | TGTGCCAGCAGCCGTTCAGGGTGGGCCTACGAGCAGTACTTC | TRBJ2-7 | - | - | TRBV9
CASSLRGGWTGVTNEQFF | TGTGCCAGCAGCTTGCGCGGGGGATGGACAGGGGTAACCAATGAGCAGTTCTTC | TRBJ2-1 | many | TRBD1 | TRBV7-8
CASSLEGGVLDWNQPQHF | TGTGCCAGCAGCTTAGAAGGCGGAGTCCTCGATTGGAATCAGCCCCAGCATTTT | TRBJ1-5 | many | - | TRBV11-1
CASSQDQWTSKNEQFF | TGCGCCAGCAGCCAAGATCAATGGACTAGCAAGAATGAGCAGTTCTTC | TRBJ2-1 | many | TRBD2 | TRBV4-1
CASSTDRGPDYEQYF | TGTGCCAGCAGCACCGACAGGGGGCCGGACTACGAGCAGTACTTC | TRBJ2-7 | many | TRBD1 | TRBV7-2
CASSLVLGLFEYEQYF | TGTGCCAGCAGCTTGGTCCTAGGATTATTCGAGTACGAGCAGTACTTC | TRBJ2-7 | many | - | TRBV5-6
CASSQGLAGSNEQYF | TGCGCCAGCAGCCAAGGTCTAGCGGGATCTAACGAGCAGTACTTC | TRBJ2-7 | many | TRBD2 | TRBV4-3
CASSAFEGAKRSYEQYF | TGTGCCAGCAGCGCCTTCGAGGGGGCCAAACGCTCCTACGAGCAGTACTTC | TRBJ2-7 | few | TRBD1 | TRBV7-9
CASSLTGLNQPQHF | TGTGCCAGCAGTCTGACAGGGTTGAATCAGCCCCAGCATTTT | TRBJ1-5 | many | TRBD1 | TRBV28
CASSSGQGDNEQFF | TGTGCCAGCAGCTCCGGACAGGGTGACAATGAGCAGTTCTTC | TRBJ2-1 | many | TRBD1 | TRBV7-8
CASSLGGASTDTQYF | TGTGCCAGCAGCTTGGGGGGGGCGAGCACAGATACGCAGTATTTT | TRBJ2-3 | many | - | TRBV5-5